These 21 T cell receptor beta chains were all obtained from the same sample, sequenced in a study of cytomegalovirus exposure and HLA in healthy donors. Primers for the PCR totalled 60 Vbeta and 13 Jbeta. Here immunoSEQ multiplex PCR was the method, and the copy in TCRdb shows in-frame clones only, minus some. Of about 64,000 clones in the sample, around 74% were seen once. Sequencing was done on a sample of PBMCs. Receptor source: a male donor in good health and CMV-seropositive.

The rearrangement links TRBV30 to TRBJ2-7, with 7 bases identical to TRBD2. The CDR3 is 15 residues long. The J segment lost 6 bases and the V segment lost 3 bases, leaving 14 bases of the junction unmatched. Germline CDR1 is GTSNPN and CDR2 is SVGIG (reference sequence). Written as DNA, the CDR3 is TGTGCCTGGAGACCCTTTGGGGGGGTTGGGGTCGAGCAGTACTTC. Translated, it gives CAWRPFGGVGVEQYF.

The sample holds one count of this clone. The V gene is TRBV27, the J gene TRBJ1-2; D might be TRBD1 (6 bases). This CDR3 contains 16 residues. Germline assignment: CDR1 MNHEY and CDR2 SMNVEV (reference sequence). Trimming cost V 6 bases and J 4 bases, with 21 bases left between them. CDR3 DNA sequence: TGTGCCAGCAGGCCGACTCCCCAGACAGGTGGCTATGGCTACACCTTC. Translating gives CASRPTPQTGGYGYTF.

The rearrangement uses TRBV28 and TRBJ2-1, with 8 positions matching TRBD2. Trimming at V came to 3 bases and at J to 7 bases, leaving 8 bases not matched to a gene. Germline lookup yields CDR1 MDHEN and CDR2 SYDVKM. The CDR3 runs 15 residues. CDR3 coding DNA: TGTGCCAGCAGTTTCTTGACGGGGGGGGTAAATGAGCAGTTCTTC. Residues: CASSFLTGGVNEQFF.

The CDR3 coding sequence is TGTGCCAGCAGTGTAGGGGATGGCTACACCTTC. Amino acid sequence: CASSVGDGYTF. The chain recombines TRBV25-1 with TRBJ1-2; D possibly corresponds to TRBD1 (5 bases). The CDR3 sequence is 11 residues long. Germline values: CDR1 MGHDK, CDR2 SYGVNS. V dropped 4 bases and J dropped 6 bases, with 6 bases sitting between them.

This clone occurred a few times. The gene calls are TRBV4-1 and TRBJ2-7, with 9 bases that match TRBD1. Germline V CDR1 and CDR2: MGHRA, YSYEKL. V was pared by 6 bases and J by 5 bases, with 8 bases of the junction left unmatched. This CDR3 has 14 amino acids. CDR3 coding DNA: TGCGCCAGCAGTTACCACAGGGGGCACCACGAGCAGTACTTC. Translated, it gives CASSYHRGHHEQYF.

This rearrangement joins TRBV28 to TRBJ1-1; D remains unclear. This CDR3 is built from 15 residues. Trimming pared 6 bases from V and 4 bases from J, leaving 18 bases between. Per germline, CDR1 MDHEN and CDR2 SYDVKM. The CDR3 DNA sequence: TGTGCCAGCAGACCCATAACGACCGGGGTCACTGAAGCTTTCTTT. Translating gives CASRPITTGVTEAFF.

The CDR3 DNA follows: TGTGCCAACGACAGGGACGGACGGCGCTACGAGCAGTACTTC. Translated: CANDRDGRRYEQYF. The chain couples TRBV2 to TRBJ2-7; 7 bases line up with TRBD1. CDR3 length equals 14 residues. Germline V CDR1 and CDR2: SNHLY, FYNNEI. Trimming at V came to 10 bases and at J to 3 bases, leaving 12 bases not matched to a gene.

This chain connects TRBV6-5 to TRBJ1-3; TRBD1 matches 7 bases. The CDR3 runs 16 residues. Trimming at V came to 4 bases and at J to 0 bases, leaving 6 bases not matched to a gene. Germline V gene lookup returns CDR1 MNHEY and CDR2 SVGAGI. In nucleotides, the CDR3 is TGTGCCAGCAGTTGGGGGGACAGACTCTCTGGAAACACCATATATTTT. As protein: CASSWGDRLSGNTIYF.

V and J are TRBV9 and TRBJ2-2; TRBD2 matches at 7 bases. The junction had 6 bases not matched to a gene; V was cut back by 7 bases and J by 0 bases. The CDR3 spans 15 residues. The germline gives CDR1 SGDLS, CDR2 YYNGEE. The CDR3, as DNA: TGTGCCAGCGGGGGACTACCGACGAACACCGGGGAGCTGTTTTTT. It is translated as CASGGLPTNTGELFF. Variable domain in full (rest from reference TRBV9 and TRBJ2-2): DSGVTQTPKHLITATGQRVTLRCSPRSGDLSVYWYQQSLDQGLQFLIQYYNGEERAKGNILERFSAQQFPDLHSELNLSSLELGDSALYFCASGGLPTNTGELFFGEGSRLTVL.

The chain links TRBV5-1 to TRBJ2-7; D might be TRBD2 (6 bases). The V end lost 5 bases, the J end lost 6 bases, and 21 bases lay between the germline ends. Germline CDR1 is SGHRS and CDR2 is YFSETQ. The CDR3 is made up of 15 amino acids. The CDR3 bases are TGCGCCAGCAGTTTCGGGCCCCGCGGGGCAAGCGAGCAGTACTTC. Translating gives CASSFGPRGASEQYF.

This chain joins TRBV19 and TRBJ1-1; 9 bases align to TRBD1. The germline V gene has CDR1 LNHDA and CDR2 SQIVND (reference sequence). The junction had 3 bases not matched to a gene; V was cut back by 3 bases and J by 4 bases. The CDR3 is made up of 14 amino acids. CDR3 sequence reads: CASSIRQGGTEAFF. CDR3 bases: TGTGCCAGTAGTATCAGACAGGGGGGCACTGAAGCTTTCTTT.

Only one count was recorded for this clone. The chain carries TRBV19 and TRBJ2-4; tentatively, D is TRBD1 (5 bases). This CDR3 contains 18 residues. Germline lookup yields CDR1 LNHDA and CDR2 SQIVND (reference sequence). The V and J ends lost 0 bases and 0 bases respectively, with 15 bases between them. The CDR3 sequence is CASSIDDPTVLAKNIQYF. The CDR3 nucleotides are TGTGCCAGTAGTATAGATGACCCGACAGTACTAGCCAAAAACATTCAGTACTTC.

In this sample, this clone turned up a few times. This chain uses TRBV7-9 with TRBJ2-3, with D maybe TRBD1 (5 bases). Germline V lookup: CDR1 SEHNR, CDR2 FQNEAQ (reference sequence). The CDR3 is made up of 17 amino acids. The ends were cut back, 1 base at V and 3 bases at J, with 17 bases in the middle. The CDR3 bases are TGTGCCAGCAGCTTAGTTTATAGCAGGGTGGGGACAGATACGCAGTATTTT. This encodes CASSLVYSRVGTDTQYF. Filled out from reference TRBV7-9 and TRBJ2-3, the complete variable domain reads DTGVSQNPRHKITKRGQNVTFRCDPISEHNRLYWYRQTLGQGPEFLTYFQNEAQLEKSRLLSDRFSAERPKGSFSTLEIQRTEQGDSAMYLCASSLVYSRVGTDTQYFGPGTRLTVL.

V is TRBV5-6 and J is TRBJ2-2; the match to TRBD2 covers 8 bases. The CDR3 loop spans 16 amino acids. V lost 1 base and J lost 1; bases outside the gene matches: 3. Germline CDR1 and CDR2: SGHDT and YYEEEE. Written as DNA, the CDR3 is TGTGCCAGCAGCTTGATGGCGGGGGGGAACACCGGGGAGCTGTTTTTT. It translates to CASSLMAGGNTGELFF.

This chain uses TRBV18 with TRBJ1-1; TRBD1 might be the D (6 bases). Germline V gene sequence: CDR1 KGHSH, CDR2 LQKENI. This CDR3 comprises 13 residues. Trimming cost V 7 bases and J 3 bases, with 12 bases left between them. The CDR3 is CASYQGLDTEAFF. Here the CDR3 DNA reads TGTGCCAGCTACCAGGGGCTGGACACTGAAGCTTTCTTT.

The CDR3 DNA reads TGTGCCACCGCCCTAGTTCGCACAGATACGCAGTATTTT. Protein: CATALVRTDTQYF. This chain uses TRBV6-5 with TRBJ2-3; no reliable D call. Germline CDR1 is MNHEY and CDR2 is SVGAGI. V was cut by 10 bases and J by 1 base, with 12 bases left in between. The CDR3 length is 13 residues.

CDR3 coding DNA: TGTGCCAGCAGTTCAGGACTCTTCACTGAAGCTTTCTTT. It codes for CASSSGLFTEAFF. The chain combines TRBV27 with TRBJ1-1, with D unresolved. Germline loops: CDR1 MNHEY, CDR2 SMNVEV (reference sequence). The CDR3 runs 13 residues. The ends were cut back, 4 bases at V and 4 bases at J, with 10 bases in the middle.

This chain links TRBV2 with TRBJ2-3, with D tentatively TRBD1 (5 bases). Per the germline V gene, CDR1 is SNHLY and CDR2 is FYNNEI. The V end lost 6 bases, the J end lost 1 base, and 17 bases lay between the germline ends. The CDR3 spans 16 residues. This CDR3 is CASSPLGRVGTDTQYF. The CDR3 DNA is TGTGCCAGCAGCCCTCTGGGCAGGGTGGGCACAGATACGCAGTATTTT.

The CDR3 DNA reads TGCGCCAGCAGCTTGAGAGGGAGCACTGAAGCTTTCTTT. This sequence encodes CASSLRGSTEAFF. The rearrangement links TRBV5-1 to TRBJ1-1, with no clear D. V was clipped by 1 base and J by 4 bases, with 8 bases between them. The CDR3 spans 13 residues. Germline CDR1 reads SGHRS; CDR2 reads YFSETQ.

The gene calls are TRBV10-3 and TRBJ2-7; D possibly corresponds to TRBD2 (6 bases). The CDR3 is made up of 14 amino acids. Germline CDR1 is ENHRY and CDR2 is SYGVKD. V lost 0 bases, J lost 2 bases, and 8 bases lay in between. CDR3 in amino acids: CAISESSGPYEQYF. In nucleotides, the CDR3 is TGTGCCATCAGTGAGTCGAGCGGGCCCTACGAGCAGTACTTC.

The chain employs TRBV7-9 and TRBJ1-4; possible D gene TRBD1, 5 bases. Germline V gene lookup returns CDR1 SEHNR and CDR2 FQNEAQ (reference sequence). The V end lost 0 bases, the J end lost 5 bases, and 16 bases lay between the germline ends. This CDR3 comprises 17 residues. In nucleotides, the CDR3 is TGTGCCAGCAGCTTAGCGTTGGGGACTCTTGCGAATGAAAAACTGTTTTTT. This translates into CASSLALGTLANEKLFF. Complete variable domain (other parts from reference TRBV7-9 and TRBJ1-4): DTGVSQNPRHKITKRGQNVTFRCDPISEHNRLYWYRQTLGQGPEFLTYFQNEAQLEKSRLLSDRFSAERPKGSFSTLEIQRTEQGDSAMYLCASSLALGTLANEKLFFGSGTQLSVL.